These 9 T cell receptor beta chains came from one sample sequenced in a study of metastatic and nonmetastatic thyroid tumors. TCRdb redid the clone calls on the PCR reads using MiXCR. The sample holds about 92,000 clones, around 14% seen once. Ahead of thyroid surgery, no patient had received treatment of any kind. The sequenced sample consisted of blood. The receptors originated from a female donor with papillary thyroid cancer or a benign thyroid nodule (not recorded which). Some clones in this sample may be carry-over from other donors' samples.

This clone was detected many times. The chain is built from TRBV11-1 and TRBJ2-7; 11 bases agree with TRBD1. The CDR3 extends over 16 amino acids. Germline V gene sequence: CDR1 SGHAT, CDR2 FQDESV (reference sequence). The trim removed 5 bases at V and 2 bases at J, leaving 8 bases unmatched. The CDR3 nucleotides are TGTGCCAGCAGCCCTAAGGGGGGACAGGGGGCCTACGAGCAGTACTTC. Amino acids: CASSPKGGQGAYEQYF.

The table lists this clone with many counts. This rearrangement joins TRBV5-5 to TRBJ2-5; the match to TRBD2 covers 10 bases. The V gene end was trimmed by 4 bases and the J gene end by 5 bases; junction bases not matched to a gene: 5. Germline CDR1 and CDR2: SGHKS and YYEKEE (reference sequence). The CDR3 has 14 residues. The CDR3 reads CASSGRTSGETQYF. The CDR3 region has the DNA TGTGCCAGCAGCGGAAGGACTAGCGGCGAGACCCAGTACTTC. The variable domain in full, with the rest retrieved from reference TRBV5-5 and TRBJ2-5, is DAGVTQSPTHLIKTRGQQVTLRCSPISGHKSVSWYQQVLGQGPQFIFQYYEKEERGRGNFPDRFSARQFPNYSSELNVNALLLGDSALYLCASSGRTSGETQYFGPGTRLLVL.

This clone came up many times. This chain connects TRBV30 to TRBJ1-6; TRBD1 aligns across 7 bases. The V gene end was trimmed by 0 bases and the J gene end by 5 bases; junction bases not matched to a gene: 1. Germline assignment: CDR1 GTSNPN and CDR2 SVGIG (reference sequence). The CDR3 sequence is 14 residues long. The CDR3 DNA reads TGTGCCTGGAGTGTGCAGGGGGATAATTCACCCCTCCACTTT. Protein: CAWSVQGDNSPLHF.

This clone was seen at least ten times. This rearrangement joins TRBV29-1 to TRBJ2-1; 12 nucleotides align to TRBD2. Germline lookup yields CDR1 SQVTM and CDR2 ANQGSEA. CDR3 length: 16 residues. The trim removed 0 bases at V and 4 bases at J, leaving 4 bases unmatched. The CDR3: CSVEDTLAGGYNEQFF. As DNA, the CDR3 is TGCAGCGTTGAAGATACACTAGCGGGGGGATACAATGAGCAGTTCTTC.

At least ten counts were recorded for this clone. The V call is TRBV28, the J call TRBJ1-2, with a weak D call TRBD1 (6 bases). V lost 8 bases and J 8 bases, leaving 15 bases between the germline ends. This CDR3 comprises 12 residues. Germline CDR1 and CDR2: MDHEN and SYDVKM. CDR3 DNA sequence: TGTGCCAGCCGAGGGGGGGTATACGGCTACACCTTC. Translating it yields CASRGGVYGYTF.

The count of this clone is one. It may be a read error: a sequence one base away is much more abundant. The CDR3 sequence is CASSLGIGGEKLFF. As DNA, the CDR3 is TGCGCCAGCAGCCTTGGGATAGGGGGTGAAAAACTGTTTTTT. This chain links TRBV5-1 with TRBJ1-4, with D perhaps matching TRBD1 (6 bases). This CDR3 comprises 14 residues. CDR1 SGHRS and CDR2 YFSETQ come from the germline V gene. V lost 4 bases, J lost 7 bases, and 14 bases lay in between.

This clone was counted many times. V gene TRBV6-1 combines with J gene TRBJ1-5, with 7 bases identical to TRBD1. With 2 bases clipped from V and 4 bases from J, the junction kept 8 bases outside the gene matches. There are 16 residues in the CDR3. The V gene's germline CDR1 is MNHNS and CDR2 SASEGT. The CDR3: CASSERETGLNQPQHF. CDR3 DNA: TGTGCCAGCAGTGAAAGAGAGACAGGGCTAAATCAGCCCCAGCATTTT.

This clone has a handful of counts. This may be a read error, as it is one base from a much larger clone. The CDR3 loop reads CASRQVNYEQYF. DNA of the CDR3: TGCGCCAGTAGACAGGTGAACTACGAGCAGTACTTC. J is TRBJ2-7 and V is TRBV5-1; possible D gene TRBD1, 6 bases. Germline V gene lookup returns CDR1 SGHRS and CDR2 YFSETQ. V lost 8 bases and J lost 3, with 12 bases in between. This CDR3 comprises 12 residues.

This clone was detected ten times or more. V is TRBV9 and J is TRBJ1-3; D is possibly TRBD1 (5 bases). Germline V CDR1 and CDR2: SGDLS, YYNGEE. V lost 4 bases to trimming and J lost 0 bases, with 20 bases between them. This CDR3 is built from 18 residues. The CDR3 sequence: CASSPHRSGVTSGNTIYF. The CDR3 DNA reads as TGTGCCAGCAGCCCCCACCGGTCGGGGGTGACCTCTGGAAACACCATATATTTT.